The clone carrying this T cell receptor (beta chain) showed up just a few times. Its target is unknown. In the original analysis: In papillary thyroid cancer, a distant-metastasis classifier was built using CDR3 differences across clinicopathological groups. MiXCR reprocessed the PCR reads for TCRdb. The V and J calls, along with clone size, are taken from TCRdb and not from the paper's own processing. Of under 15,000 clones in the sample, roughly 21% were seen once. CDR1 is SGDLS and CDR2 is YYNGEE in the germline V gene. CDR3 length: 12 residues. Germline trimming cut 6 bases from V and 4 bases from J; bases unmatched to any gene: 3. The data originate from a study of metastatic and nonmetastatic thyroid tumors. At the level of the study: Malignant and benign thyroid patients had repertoires compared in peripheral blood and tumor or nodule tissue. Points from the study as a whole: Malignant thyroid tumors reportedly had TCR beta diversity that was significantly higher than in benign nodules, in blood and tumor.

Each patient went into thyroid surgery without having received any treatment. The sequence was obtained from a female donor with papillary thyroid cancer or a benign thyroid nodule (not recorded which). Some clones in this sample may be carry-over from other donors' samples. The chain carries TRBV9 and TRBJ1-2; 7 bases align to TRBD1. Sequencing was performed on adjacent normal tissue. The CDR3 DNA follows: TGTGCCAGCACCCGGGACAGCTATGGCTACACCTTC. It translates to CASTRDSYGYTF.